Shown below are 31 T cell receptor beta chains from a single sample sequenced in a study of blood T cell repertoires in COVID-19. The table came from immunoSEQ multiplex PCR; TCRdb's copy has only in-frame clones and leaves some out. The sample shows about 130,000 clones, more than 85% of them seen only once. Input material: peripheral blood. These receptors were obtained from a man in his 60s with COVID-19, enrolled during active disease.

The chain links TRBV5-6 to TRBJ2-3, with 9 bases that match TRBD1. CDR1 is SGHDT and CDR2 is YYEEEE in the germline V gene. The CDR3 consists of 15 residues. V shed 3 bases, J shed 7 bases, and the junction held 9 bases outside the gene matches. The chain's CDR3 is CASSSAGTGLNTQYF. The CDR3 nucleotides are TGTGCCAGCAGCTCCGCCGGGACAGGGCTAAATACGCAGTATTTT.

The V call is TRBV29-1, the J call TRBJ1-2; D uncertain. Germline lookup yields CDR1 SQVTM and CDR2 ANQGSEA. The CDR3 extends over 12 amino acids. V shed 4 bases and J shed 3 bases, with 9 bases lying between them. Written as DNA, the CDR3 is TGCAGCGTTGGTTATTCGGACTATGGCTACACCTTC. This gives the protein CSVGYSDYGYTF.

The chain is built from TRBV19 and TRBJ2-2; D call uncertain. The CDR3 runs to 14 residues. Germline CDR1 LNHDA, CDR2 SQIVND (reference sequence). With 1 base removed from V and 3 bases from J, the gap between germline ends came to 6 bases. CDR3 loop: CASSIAEDTGELFF. The CDR3 DNA reads as TGTGCCAGTAGTATAGCAGAGGACACCGGGGAGCTGTTTTTT.

As concerns this clone: Other DNA sequences from this sample encode an identical CDR3 as well. V is TRBV7-3 and J is TRBJ2-1; 9 nucleotides match TRBD2. CDR1 is SGHTA and CDR2 is FQGTGA in the germline V gene. The CDR3 consists of 14 residues. The junction had 2 bases not matched to a gene; V was cut back by 2 bases and J by 6 bases. CDR3 sequence reads: CASSLAGGLNEQFF. The CDR3 DNA reads as TGTGCCAGCAGCTTAGCGGGGGGGCTCAATGAGCAGTTCTTC.

Here the CDR3 reads CASSPHRGATEAFF. In DNA form, the CDR3 reads TGTGCCAGCAGCCCGCACAGGGGAGCGACTGAAGCTTTCTTT. The V and J genes are TRBV3-1 (or the pseudogene TRBV3-2) and TRBJ1-1, with 7 bases matching TRBD1. The CDR3 runs 14 residues. The germline CDR1 and CDR2 sequences are LGHDT and YNNKEL (reference sequence). V lost 4 bases and J lost 5; bases outside the gene matches: 7.

This chain links TRBV3-1 (or the pseudogene TRBV3-2) with TRBJ1-4; D might be TRBD1 (5 bases). The CDR3 length is 19 residues. V gave up 0 bases and J gave up 8 bases, with 25 bases separating them. The V gene's germline CDR1 is LGHDT and CDR2 YNNKEL (reference sequence). The CDR3 coding sequence is TGTGCCAGCAGCCAAGATATGTTGGGTTTGAAACCCCCAGGGGAAAAACTGTTTTTT. Protein: CASSQDMLGLKPPGEKLFF.

The rearrangement uses TRBV7-3 and TRBJ1-2; 11 bases map to TRBD1. V was clipped by 1 base and J by 7 bases; unmatched bases: 11. CDR1 is SGHTA, CDR2 FQGTGA, per germline. The CDR3 covers 17 residues. CDR3 coding DNA: TGTGCCAGCAGCTTAAAGGGTAATGGGACAGGGGGGTTTGGCTACACCTTC. It codes for CASSLKGNGTGGFGYTF.

V and J are TRBV6-5 and TRBJ2-1; D gene ambiguous. The CDR3 extends over 15 amino acids. Germline lookup yields CDR1 MNHEY and CDR2 SVGAGI. The germline V and J ends were trimmed by 2 bases and 0 bases, with 8 bases remaining between them. CDR3 DNA: TGTGCCAGCAGTTACGAAGCAAGCTCCTACAATGAGCAGTTCTTC. It encodes CASSYEASSYNEQFF.

The chain uses TRBV11-2 and TRBJ2-3, with 10 bases lining up with TRBD2. This CDR3 has 19 residues. The V segment lost 3 bases and the J segment 2 bases; nucleotides outside the gene matches: 14. Germline CDR1 reads SGHAT; CDR2 reads FQNNGV. CDR3 residues: CASSLSPRLAGASTDTQYF. The DNA of the CDR3 is TGTGCCAGCAGCTTGAGCCCTCGCCTAGCGGGGGCTTCCACAGATACGCAGTATTTT.

The chain carries TRBV2 and TRBJ2-7, with D unresolved. The CDR3 totals 14 residues. Looked up from germline, CDR1 is SNHLY and CDR2 is FYNNEI. The V and J ends lost 3 bases and 6 bases respectively, with 15 bases between them. The CDR3 here is CASSDIQRPGEQYF. The CDR3 DNA is TGTGCCAGCAGTGACATCCAACGTCCCGGCGAGCAGTACTTC.

The gene calls are TRBV4-2 and TRBJ2-5; unclear D gene. Germline CDR1 reads LGHNA; CDR2 reads YNFKEQ. Trimming took off 0 bases at V and 2 bases at J, with 10 bases between the two ends. The CDR3 covers 15 residues. CDR3 loop: CASSQDPVSQETQYF. Written as DNA, the CDR3 is TGTGCCAGCAGCCAAGATCCGGTATCACAAGAGACCCAGTACTTC.

This sequence joins TRBV27 and TRBJ1-5; 9 bases map to TRBD1. The J segment lost 1 base and the V segment lost 4 bases, leaving 5 bases of the junction unmatched. The CDR3 sequence is 16 residues long. Germline V gene lookup returns CDR1 MNHEY and CDR2 SMNVEV (reference sequence). This CDR3 is CASSSTGGGSNQPQHF. In DNA form, the CDR3 reads TGTGCCAGCAGTTCGACAGGGGGAGGGAGCAATCAGCCCCAGCATTTT.

The V call is TRBV18, the J call TRBJ1-2; D is unclear. The CDR3 is 15 amino acids. Trimming stripped 1 base from V and 8 bases from J, with 17 bases between. Germline V CDR1 and CDR2: KGHSH, LQKENI. The CDR3 region is CASSPLTSPGWGYTF. DNA of the CDR3: TGTGCCAGCTCACCACTAACCAGCCCGGGGTGGGGCTACACCTTC.

V is TRBV5-4 and J is TRBJ2-7; 8 positions agree with TRBD1. V was pared by 3 bases and J by 5 bases, with 10 bases of the junction left unmatched. CDR1 is SGHNT, CDR2 YYREEE, per germline (reference sequence). The CDR3 is 15 amino acids. CDR3 DNA: TGTGCCAGCAGCTCCCACCCAGGGGGCGACGACGAGCAGTACTTC. The encoded protein is CASSSHPGGDDEQYF.

The chain has TRBV2 and TRBJ1-3, with 12 positions matching TRBD1. In germline, CDR1 is SNHLY, CDR2 FYNNEI. The CDR3 contains 14 residues. V dropped 8 bases and J dropped 4; count of bases not matched to a gene: 3. CDR3 sequence reads: CASGTGGAGNTIYF. The CDR3 region has the DNA TGTGCCAGCGGGACAGGGGGCGCGGGAAACACCATATATTTT.

This sequence joins TRBV5-4 and TRBJ2-1; 11 positions agree with TRBD2. The germline gives CDR1 SGHNT, CDR2 YYREEE (reference sequence). The CDR3 is 16 residues long. Trimming removed 4 bases from V and 4 bases from J; junction bases left unmatched: 7. The CDR3 region is CASSPGGTSGYNEQFF. The CDR3 nucleotides read TGTGCCAGCAGCCCAGGAGGGACTAGCGGTTACAATGAGCAGTTCTTC.

The chain combines TRBV27 with TRBJ2-2; D gene unclear. The CDR3 is 11 residues long. Trimming removed 5 bases from V and 6 bases from J, with 4 bases in between. CDR1 is MNHEY, CDR2 SMNVEV, per germline (reference sequence). Here the CDR3 reads CASSIAGELFF. The CDR3 DNA follows: TGTGCCAGCAGTATAGCCGGGGAGCTGTTTTTT.

This chain links TRBV19 with TRBJ1-6, with unresolved D. Germline V gene sequence: CDR1 LNHDA, CDR2 SQIVND (reference sequence). V was trimmed by 4 bases and J by 6 bases, leaving 7 bases between them. This CDR3 is 13 amino acids long. CDR3 nucleotide sequence: TGTGCCAGTAGTACAGGAGGTAATTCACCCCTCCACTTT. This translates into CASSTGGNSPLHF.

The V and J genes are TRBV5-1 and TRBJ2-2, with 9 bases that match TRBD1. J gave up 6 bases and V 9 bases, and 6 bases lay outside the gene matches. Germline V CDR1 and CDR2: SGHRS, YFSETQ. CDR3 length: 13 residues. This CDR3 reads CATHTGGPGELFF. For the CDR3, the DNA is TGCGCCACCCATACAGGGGGCCCCGGGGAGCTGTTTTTT.

The chain joins TRBV19 to TRBJ2-3; no definite D call. The CDR3 runs to 16 residues. V was cut by 3 bases and J by 0 bases, with 13 bases left in between. Looked up from germline, CDR1 is LNHDA and CDR2 is SQIVND (reference sequence). The DNA of the CDR3 is TGTGCCAGTAGTATGCTACCAATTCTTAGCACAGATACGCAGTATTTT. Its translation is CASSMLPILSTDTQYF.

This clone was seen just once. The chain uses TRBV19 and TRBJ1-2; TRBD1 matches at 9 bases. This CDR3 contains 16 residues. Germline CDR1 is LNHDA and CDR2 is SQIVND (reference sequence). Germline trimming cut 6 bases from V and 2 bases from J; bases unmatched to any gene: 10. The CDR3 protein is CASSNLWDRVNYGYTF. CDR3 DNA sequence: TGTGCCAGTAGCAATTTATGGGACAGGGTAAACTATGGCTACACCTTC. The entire variable domain, with the rest obtained from reference TRBV19 and TRBJ1-2, is as follows: DGGITQSPKYLFRKEGQNVTLSCEQNLNHDAMYWYRQDPGQGLRLIYYSQIVNDFQKGDIAEGYSVSREKKESFPLTVTSAQKNPTAFYLCASSNLWDRVNYGYTFGSGTRLTVV.

V is TRBV18 and J is TRBJ1-4; TRBD1 aligns across 8 bases. The CDR3 extends over 15 amino acids. The germline V gene has CDR1 KGHSH and CDR2 LQKENI. J was trimmed by 6 bases and V by 6 bases; bases with no gene match: 9. The CDR3 spells CASSPGTGGDEKLFF. DNA of the CDR3: TGTGCCAGCTCCCCCGGGACAGGTGGCGATGAAAAACTGTTTTTT.

The rearrangement uses TRBV6-5 and TRBJ1-2, with D possibly TRBD1 on 5 matching bases. Trimming stripped 6 bases from V and 4 bases from J, with 12 bases between. This CDR3 has 13 residues. Germline V CDR1 and CDR2: MNHEY, SVGAGI. The CDR3 DNA sequence: TGTGCCAGCAGGATAGACAGCACCTATGGCTACACCTTC. It encodes CASRIDSTYGYTF.

This chain connects TRBV6-5 to TRBJ2-7; possibly TRBD2 for D (5 bases). From germline, CDR1 is MNHEY and CDR2 SVGAGI. This CDR3 is built from 12 residues. V lost 5 bases and J 2 bases, leaving 7 bases between the germline ends. This CDR3 reads CASSTGTYEQYF. The CDR3 coding sequence is TGTGCCAGCAGTACGGGGACCTACGAGCAGTACTTC.

This clone has only one observation. CDR3 protein: CASSSDRTGYGYTF. The CDR3 DNA reads TGTGCCAGCAGTTCCGACAGGACTGGCTATGGCTACACCTTC. The gene calls are TRBV7-2 and TRBJ1-2; tentative D call: TRBD1 (6 bases). This CDR3 is built from 14 residues. Germline V gives CDR1 SGHTA, CDR2 FQGNSA. V was clipped by 6 bases and J by 4 bases, with 15 bases between them. The full variable domain, completed using reference TRBV7-2 and TRBJ1-2, is GAGVSQSPSNKVTEKGKDVELRCDPISGHTALYWYRQSLGQGLEFLIYFQGNSAPDKSGLPSDRFSAERTGGSVSTLTIQRTQQEDSAVYLCASSSDRTGYGYTFGSGTRLTVV.

This chain connects TRBV5-1 to TRBJ2-7; 13 bases match TRBD2. The CDR3 totals 18 residues. The germline V gene encodes CDR1 SGHRS and CDR2 YFSETQ. Trimming removed 4 bases from V and 2 bases from J; junction bases left unmatched: 12. The CDR3 loop is CASSPLQGLAGLPYEQYF. The CDR3 bases are TGCGCCAGCAGCCCCCTCCAGGGACTAGCGGGGTTACCCTACGAGCAGTACTTC.

This chain connects TRBV28 to TRBJ1-2; D gene ambiguous. The ends were cut back, 2 bases at V and 1 base at J, with 5 bases in the middle. CDR3 length: 13 amino acids. Germline V gene sequence: CDR1 MDHEN, CDR2 SYDVKM. CDR3 protein: CASSLAGNYGYTF. CDR3 nucleotides: TGTGCCAGCAGTTTAGCGGGTAACTATGGCTACACCTTC.

This chain uses TRBV9 with TRBJ1-1, with 7 bases identical to TRBD1. CDR1 and CDR2 from the germline V gene are SGDLS and YYNGEE. V shed 3 bases and J 8 bases; nucleotides not matched to a gene: 4. This CDR3 spans 12 amino acids. CDR3 sequence (DNA): TGTGCCAGCAGCGAGTTACAGGGGGAAGCTTTCTTT. It codes for CASSELQGEAFF.

Note on this clone: Other DNA sequences in this sample translate to the same CDR3. The J gene is TRBJ1-5, the V gene TRBV5-6; the match to TRBD1 covers 10 bases. Germline lookup yields CDR1 SGHDT and CDR2 YYEEEE. V dropped 0 bases and J dropped 4; count of bases not matched to a gene: 1. This CDR3 has 15 amino acids. In DNA, the CDR3 is TGTGCCAGCAGCTTGGGACAGGGGGCAAATCAGCCCCAGCATTTT. As protein: CASSLGQGANQPQHF.

This sequence joins TRBV19 and TRBJ2-5; 11 bases align to TRBD2. The CDR3 runs 15 residues. With 5 bases clipped from V and 4 bases from J, the junction kept 6 bases outside the gene matches. CDR1 is LNHDA, CDR2 SQIVND, per germline (reference sequence). The CDR3 loop reads CASSPPTSGIETQYF. The CDR3, as DNA: TGTGCCAGTAGTCCCCCGACTAGCGGGATAGAGACCCAGTACTTC.

The V gene is TRBV18, the J gene TRBJ2-7; the match to TRBD2 covers 8 bases. Germline CDR1 and CDR2: KGHSH and LQKENI. There are 17 residues in the CDR3. V shed 1 base and J 0 bases; nucleotides not matched to a gene: 8. CDR3 coding DNA: TGTGCCAGCTCACCACTAGGAGCGGGGGTGAGCTCCTACGAGCAGTACTTC. Translation: CASSPLGAGVSSYEQYF.